This TCR beta chain was obtained from a study of identical twins. Study outcomes and limitations: Memory repertoires showed no such pattern, whereas abundant cord blood beta clonotypes carried fewer insertions. These conclusions were based on statistical analysis (cross-sectional, not following the same donors).

TCRdb redid the calling of the 5' RACE reads with MiXCR, one entry per CDR3 protein. The sample records fewer than 500,000 distinct CDR3 sequences, about 24% being singletons. Everyone who gave samples was a healthy Caucasian. V was trimmed by 2 bases and J by 5 bases, leaving 16 bases between them. Looked up from germline, CDR1 is DFQATT and CDR2 is SNEGSKA (reference sequence). The CDR3 is made up of 14 amino acids. This clonotype was observed a few times. Its antigen is currently unknown. This sample was also put to use in a study of T cells expressing NK-cell markers.

The clonotype was recovered from a young woman in good health. The chain couples TRBV20-1 to TRBJ2-7; TRBD2 is a possible D gene (5 bases). Sequencing was done on a sample of CD4+ T cells sorted from blood. The CDR3 bases are TGCAGTGCTAGAAGGTCAGGAGGAGATAACGAGCAGTACTTC. Its protein product is CSARRSGGDNEQYF.